The clone carrying this T cell receptor beta chain has at least ten counts. Its antigen is undetermined. Preparation of the TCRbeta library was carried out with unique molecular identifiers. MiXCR, applied by TCRdb to the PCR reads, yields one record per CDR3 protein. The sample holds hundreds of thousands of distinct CDR3 sequences, approximately 8% seen once. Germline loops: CDR1 MDHEN, CDR2 SYDVKM. Trimming took 5 bases from V and 4 from J; bases not matched to a gene: 3. The length of the CDR3 is 14 residues. This sample is part of a study of T-cell reconstitution after alpha-beta-depleted transplantation in children. Points from the study as a whole: Expanded clones from the graft, numbering several hundred, reportedly supplied alpha-beta T cells about two months after transplant. T-cell counts and diversity at one year following transplant were attributed mainly to newly produced T cells. In some patients, recipient T cells and intrathymic progenitors surviving conditioning explained high day-60 diversity.

The sample was PBMCs, mostly from graft donor cells, taken 180 days after TCRalphabeta/CD19-depleted stem cell transplant. The source of this sequence is a male patient under 18 who had a stem cell transplant for acute lymphoblastic leukemia, so the T cells may come from the graft donor. V is TRBV28 and J is TRBJ2-1; 9 nucleotides align to TRBD2. Here the CDR3 DNA reads TGTGCCAGCAGTCAGCTAGCGGGGTACAATGAGCAGTTCTTC. As protein: CASSQLAGYNEQFF.